The 14 T cell receptor beta chains given below trace back to one sample, sequenced in a study of molecular identifiers for immune sequencing clone quantification. TCRdb reanalysed the PCR reads using MiXCR and keeps one entry per CDR3 protein. The profile covers roughly 630,000 distinct CDR3 sequences, with less than 30% appearing a single time and about 0.8% taken by the ten largest. The sample comprised naive CD8+ T cells from blood, with Jurkat cell RNA spiked in. Indicated subset: FACS-sorted CD8+CD4-CCR7+CD45RA+ naive T cells. Source of these receptors: a human donor in good health. Some libraries in this study had Jurkat cell RNA spiked in.

The chain couples TRBV3-1 to TRBJ1-1, with D perhaps TRBD1 (6 bases). The ends were cut back, 11 bases at V and 10 bases at J, with 29 bases in the middle. The CDR3 has 15 residues. From germline, CDR1 is LGHDT and CDR2 YNNKEL (reference sequence). CDR3 amino acids: CARRRDWGADPAAFF. CDR3 nucleotide sequence: TGTGCCCGCCGCCGAGATTGGGGGGCGGACCCTGCAGCTTTCTTT.

This clonotype has ten or more counts. CDR3 in DNA: TGTGCCAGCAGCTCCCCCCATGAGCAGTTCTTC. Its protein product is CASSSPHEQFF. This sequence joins TRBV7-8 and TRBJ2-1; D not resolved. Trimming removed 4 bases at V and 8 bases at J, with 6 bases between. The germline CDR1 and CDR2 sequences are SGHVS and FQNEAQ. The CDR3 totals 11 residues. Supplemented by reference TRBV7-8 and TRBJ2-1, the full variable domain reads GAGVSQSPRYKVAKRGQDVALRCDPISGHVSLFWYQQALGQGPEFLTYFQNEAQLDKSGLPSDRFFAERPEGSVSTLKIQRTQQEDSAVYLCASSSPHEQFFGPGTRLTVL.

This clonotype has ten or more counts. This sequence joins TRBV6-2 or TRBV6-3 and TRBJ2-6, with D tentatively TRBD2 (6 bases). CDR3 length: 13 residues. The V gene lost 10 bases and the J gene lost 3 bases, with 10 bases spanning the gap. From germline, CDR1 is MNHEY and CDR2 SVGEGT. The CDR3, as DNA: TGTGCCATTGGGGGGTTTGGGGCCAACGTCCTGACTTTC. Protein sequence: CAIGGFGANVLTF.

Worth noting for this clonotype: The junction shows a germline mismatch at one end, possibly a read error. For the CDR3, the DNA is TGTGCCAGTAGTAACAGGGGGCTGTACGAGCGGTACTTC. It is translated as CASSNRGLYERYF. The genes are TRBV19 and TRBJ2-7, with 9 positions matching TRBD1. This CDR3 has 13 amino acids. Looked up from germline, CDR1 is LNHDA and CDR2 is SQIVND (reference sequence).

This clonotype was counted at least ten times. The gene calls are TRBV7-9 and TRBJ2-3, with 7 bases lining up with TRBD1. The germline gives CDR1 SEHNR, CDR2 FQNEAQ (reference sequence). This CDR3 comprises 15 residues. Trimming removed 5 bases from V and 3 bases from J; junction bases left unmatched: 8. In DNA form, the CDR3 reads TGTGCCAGCAGCACGGGGACAGCAGTAACAGATACGCAGTATTTT. Its protein product is CASSTGTAVTDTQYF.

This clonotype came up many times. This sequence joins TRBV14 and TRBJ2-2; D ambiguous. CDR3 length: 15 amino acids. Trimming left V 3 bases short and J 0 bases short, with 8 bases between. Per the germline V gene, CDR1 is SGHDN and CDR2 is FVKESK. The CDR3 loop is CASSHSGANTGELFF. As DNA, the CDR3 is TGTGCCAGCAGCCATAGTGGCGCGAACACCGGGGAGCTGTTTTTT.

The V gene is TRBV6-5, the J gene TRBJ1-2; TRBD1 matches at 8 bases. This CDR3 contains 15 residues. Germline trimming cut 0 bases from V and 2 bases from J; bases unmatched to any gene: 2. Germline V gene sequence: CDR1 MNHEY, CDR2 SVGAGI. The CDR3 loop reads CASSYSGTGNYGYTF. CDR3 nucleotides: TGTGCCAGCAGTTACTCCGGGACAGGAAACTATGGCTACACCTTC.

This clonotype was detected only a few times. The chain carries TRBV20-1 and TRBJ2-1, with TRBD1 identical over 9 bases. J gave up 10 bases and V 2 bases, and 9 bases lay outside the gene matches. This CDR3 has 14 residues. From germline, CDR1 is DFQATT and CDR2 SNEGSKA (reference sequence). CDR3 residues: CSARPQGAFGEQFF. The DNA of the CDR3 is TGCAGTGCTAGACCACAGGGGGCTTTCGGGGAGCAGTTCTTC.

The chain joins TRBV3-1 to TRBJ2-5, with a possible D match to TRBD2 (5 bases). With 8 bases removed from V and 1 base from J, the gap between germline ends came to 17 bases. The CDR3 length is 15 residues. The germline V gene encodes CDR1 LGHDT and CDR2 YNNKEL (reference sequence). The CDR3 region is CASLQDRGSQETQYF. The CDR3 DNA reads TGTGCCAGCCTTCAAGACCGGGGTTCCCAAGAGACCCAGTACTTC.

This clonotype showed up many times. The J gene is TRBJ2-3, the V gene TRBV13; no clear D gene. This CDR3 contains 14 residues. V was shortened by 3 bases and J by 6 bases, with 13 bases between the two germline ends. Germline V gene data show CDR1 as PRHDT and CDR2 as FYEKMQ (reference sequence). The CDR3 DNA follows: TGTGCCAGCAGCTTTCGTGGACCTTCGGATACGCAGTATTTT. It translates to CASSFRGPSDTQYF.

The J gene is TRBJ2-7, the V gene TRBV10-1, with D maybe TRBD1 (6 bases). The ends were cut back, 5 bases at V and 7 bases at J, with 21 bases in the middle. CDR1 is WNHNN and CDR2 is SYGVQD in the germline V gene (reference sequence). The CDR3 has 15 residues. The CDR3: CASSTSQGKVYEQYF. In DNA, the CDR3 is TGCGCCAGCAGTACCTCACAGGGAAAGGTCTATGAGCAGTACTTC.

This clonotype was detected only a few times. The V gene is TRBV28, the J gene TRBJ1-5, with 7 positions matching TRBD1. The CDR3 consists of 17 residues. Germline lookup yields CDR1 MDHEN and CDR2 SYDVKM. Losses at the gene ends were 3 bases for V and 4 bases for J; bases not matched to a gene: 12. The DNA for the CDR3 is TGTGCCAGCAGTTTGGGGGGAGGGGGCCGTTTGAATCAGCCCCAGCATTTT. Amino acids: CASSLGGGGRLNQPQHF.

The genes are TRBV7-6 and TRBJ2-1, with 11 bases fitting TRBD1. J was trimmed by 7 bases and V by 5 bases; bases with no gene match: 4. CDR3 length: 14 amino acids. Germline V gives CDR1 SGHVS, CDR2 FNYEAQ. CDR3 bases: TGTGCCAGCAGCGCGGACAGGGGGCAGAATGAGCAGTTCTTC. This translates into CASSADRGQNEQFF.

Many counts were recorded for this clonotype. V gene TRBV29-1 combines with J gene TRBJ2-7; D is perhaps TRBD1 (5 bases). There are 13 residues in the CDR3. The V gene's germline CDR1 is SQVTM and CDR2 ANQGSEA. Deletions cut 4 bases from V and 1 base from J, with 11 bases between. CDR3 in amino acids: CSVVLRVSYEQYF. In nucleotides, the CDR3 is TGCAGCGTTGTGCTCAGGGTATCCTACGAGCAGTACTTC.